This T cell receptor (beta chain) was captured by sequencing in a study of blood T cells in healthy people across ages. A sample-barcoded 5' primer and a J-beta primer mix were used in a second PCR of about 6 to 11 cycles. MiXCR, run by TCRdb on the 5' RACE reads, gives a single entry per CDR3 protein. The table includes some 940,000 distinct CDR3 sequences, about 29% detected once. Overall study findings and caveats: Both naive CD4+ cell counts and diversity were greater in long-lived donors than in aged donors.

Of note for this clonotype: Its antigen is not known.

The germline gives CDR1 SNHLY, CDR2 FYNNEI. The CDR3 runs to 19 residues. The ends lost 4 bases at V and 0 bases at J; junction bases unmatched: 13. These data also formed part of another study, on T cells of mothers and their children. That paper adds: Amplification in the second PCR used the M1S primer, which added sample barcodes and 2-4 random nucleotides.

Sequenced: blood. This receptor was identified in a woman in her 40s in good health. The chain carries TRBV2 and TRBJ2-3; 10 nucleotides agree with TRBD2. CDR3: CASSGSVSGGRWSTDTQYF. The DNA of the CDR3 is TGTGCCAGCAGTGGGAGTGTTAGCGGGGGGCGATGGAGCACAGATACGCAGTATTTT. The whole variable domain, filled in from reference TRBV2 and TRBJ2-3, reads EPEVTQTPSHQVTQMGQEVILRCVPISNHLYFYWYRQILGQKVEFLVSFYNNEISEKSEIFDDQFSVERPDGSNFTLKIRSTKLEDSAMYFCASSGSVSGGRWSTDTQYFGPGTRLTVL.